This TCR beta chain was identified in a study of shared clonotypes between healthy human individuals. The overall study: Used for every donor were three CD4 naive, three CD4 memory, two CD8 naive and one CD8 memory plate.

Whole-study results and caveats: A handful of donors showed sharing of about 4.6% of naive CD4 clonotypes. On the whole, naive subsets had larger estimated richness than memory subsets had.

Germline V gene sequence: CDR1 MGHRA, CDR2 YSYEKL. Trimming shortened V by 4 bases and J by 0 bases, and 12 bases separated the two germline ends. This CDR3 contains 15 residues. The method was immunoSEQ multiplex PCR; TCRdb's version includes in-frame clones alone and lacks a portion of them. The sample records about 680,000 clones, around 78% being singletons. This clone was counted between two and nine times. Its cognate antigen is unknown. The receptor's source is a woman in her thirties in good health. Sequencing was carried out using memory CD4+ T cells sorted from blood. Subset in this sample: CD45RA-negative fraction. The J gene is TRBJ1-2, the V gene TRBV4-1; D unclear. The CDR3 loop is CASSPASLANYGYTF. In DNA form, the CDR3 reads TGCGCCAGCAGCCCCGCGTCCTTAGCTAACTATGGCTACACCTTC.